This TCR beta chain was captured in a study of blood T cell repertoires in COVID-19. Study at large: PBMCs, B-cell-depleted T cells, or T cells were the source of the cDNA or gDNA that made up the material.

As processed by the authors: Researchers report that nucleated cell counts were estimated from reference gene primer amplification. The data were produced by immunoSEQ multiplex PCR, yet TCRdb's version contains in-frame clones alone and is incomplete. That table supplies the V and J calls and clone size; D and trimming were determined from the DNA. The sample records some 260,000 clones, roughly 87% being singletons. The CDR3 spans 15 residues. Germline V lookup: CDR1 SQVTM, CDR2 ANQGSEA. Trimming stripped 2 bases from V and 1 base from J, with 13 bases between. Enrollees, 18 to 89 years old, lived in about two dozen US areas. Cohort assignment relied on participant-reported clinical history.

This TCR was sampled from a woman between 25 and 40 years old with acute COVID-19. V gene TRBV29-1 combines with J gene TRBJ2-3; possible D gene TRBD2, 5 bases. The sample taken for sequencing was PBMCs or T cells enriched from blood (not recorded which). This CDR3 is CSVETPRRGTDTQYF. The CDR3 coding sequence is TGCAGCGTTGAAACTCCTAGGCGGGGCACAGATACGCAGTATTTT.